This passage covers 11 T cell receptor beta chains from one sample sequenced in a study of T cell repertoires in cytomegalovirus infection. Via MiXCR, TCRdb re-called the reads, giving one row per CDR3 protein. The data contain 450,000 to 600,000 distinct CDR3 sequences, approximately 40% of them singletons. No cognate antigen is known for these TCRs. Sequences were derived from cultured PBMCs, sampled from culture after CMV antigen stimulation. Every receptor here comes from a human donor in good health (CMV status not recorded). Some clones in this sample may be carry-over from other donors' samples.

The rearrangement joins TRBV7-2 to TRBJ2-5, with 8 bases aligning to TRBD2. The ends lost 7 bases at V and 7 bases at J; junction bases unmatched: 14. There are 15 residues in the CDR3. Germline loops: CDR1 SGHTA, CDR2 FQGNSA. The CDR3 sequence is CASKFGGGAVWTQYF. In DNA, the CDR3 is TGTGCCAGCAAATTCGGGGGGGGGGCAGTTTGGACCCAGTACTTC.

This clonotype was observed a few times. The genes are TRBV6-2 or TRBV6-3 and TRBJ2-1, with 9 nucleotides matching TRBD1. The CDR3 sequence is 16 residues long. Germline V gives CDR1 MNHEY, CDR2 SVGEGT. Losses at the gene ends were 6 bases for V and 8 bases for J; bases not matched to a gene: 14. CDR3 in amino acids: CASSLITGGLRDEQFF. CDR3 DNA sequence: TGTGCCAGCAGCCTGATTACAGGGGGCTTACGGGATGAGCAGTTCTTC.

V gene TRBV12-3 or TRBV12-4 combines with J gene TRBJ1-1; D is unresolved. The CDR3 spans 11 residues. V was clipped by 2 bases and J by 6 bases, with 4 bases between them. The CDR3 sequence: CASSLTAEAFF. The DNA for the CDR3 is TGTGCCAGCAGTTTAACGGCTGAAGCTTTCTTT.

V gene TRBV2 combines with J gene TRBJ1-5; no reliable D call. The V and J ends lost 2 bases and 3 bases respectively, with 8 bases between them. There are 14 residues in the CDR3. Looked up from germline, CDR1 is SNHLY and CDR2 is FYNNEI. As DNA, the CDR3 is TGTGCCAGCAGTGAAACCGGGGACAATCAGCCCCAGCATTTT. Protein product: CASSETGDNQPQHF.

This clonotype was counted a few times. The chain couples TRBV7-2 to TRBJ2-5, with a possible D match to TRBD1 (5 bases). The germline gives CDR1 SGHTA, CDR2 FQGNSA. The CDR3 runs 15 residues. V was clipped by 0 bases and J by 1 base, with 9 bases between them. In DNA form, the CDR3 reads TGTGCCAGCAGCTTAGCCTTCCAGGGCCAAGAGACCCAGTACTTC. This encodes CASSLAFQGQETQYF.

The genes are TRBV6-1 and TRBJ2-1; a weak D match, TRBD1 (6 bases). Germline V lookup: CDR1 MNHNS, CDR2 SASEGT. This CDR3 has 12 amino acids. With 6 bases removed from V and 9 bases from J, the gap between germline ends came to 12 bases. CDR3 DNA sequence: TGTGCCAGCAGCGGGCGAGGGGGTGAGCAGTTCTTC. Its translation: CASSGRGGEQFF.

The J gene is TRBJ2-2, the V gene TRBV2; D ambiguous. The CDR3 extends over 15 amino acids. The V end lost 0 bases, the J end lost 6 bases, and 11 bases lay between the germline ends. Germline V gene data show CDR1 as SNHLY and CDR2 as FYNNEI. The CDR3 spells CASSEARAVAGELFF. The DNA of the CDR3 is TGTGCCAGCAGTGAAGCAAGGGCAGTCGCCGGGGAGCTGTTTTTT.

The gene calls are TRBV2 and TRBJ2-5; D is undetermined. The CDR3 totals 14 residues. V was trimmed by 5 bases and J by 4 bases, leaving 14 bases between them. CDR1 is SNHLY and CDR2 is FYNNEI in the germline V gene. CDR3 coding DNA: TGTGCCAGCAGTCTATACCGAGGAGTAGAGACCCAGTACTTC. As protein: CASSLYRGVETQYF.

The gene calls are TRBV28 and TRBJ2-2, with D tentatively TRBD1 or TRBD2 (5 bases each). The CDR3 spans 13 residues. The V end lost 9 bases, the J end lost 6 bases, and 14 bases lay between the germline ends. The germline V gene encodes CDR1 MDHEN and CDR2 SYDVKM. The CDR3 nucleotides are TGTGCCAGTTGCCTACTAGGGGCCGGGGAGCTGTTTTTT. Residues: CASCLLGAGELFF.

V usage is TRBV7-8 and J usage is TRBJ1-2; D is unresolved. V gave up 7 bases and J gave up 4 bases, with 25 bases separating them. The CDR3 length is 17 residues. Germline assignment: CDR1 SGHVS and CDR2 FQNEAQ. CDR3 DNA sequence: TGTGCCAGCATCCCCTTAGGCAGGACGGCTCCTCCCTATGGCTACACCTTC. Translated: CASIPLGRTAPPYGYTF. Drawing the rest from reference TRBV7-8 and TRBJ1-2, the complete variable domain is GAGVSQSPRYKVAKRGQDVALRCDPISGHVSLFWYQQALGQGPEFLTYFQNEAQLDKSGLPSDRFFAERPEGSVSTLKIQRTQQEDSAVYLCASIPLGRTAPPYGYTFGSGTRLTVV.

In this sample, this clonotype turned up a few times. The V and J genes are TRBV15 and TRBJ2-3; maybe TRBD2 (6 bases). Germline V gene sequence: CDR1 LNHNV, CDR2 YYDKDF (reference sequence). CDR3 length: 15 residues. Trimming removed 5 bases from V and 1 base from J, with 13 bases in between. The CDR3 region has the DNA TGTGCCACCAGCGTAACGAGACTAGGCACAGATACGCAGTATTTT. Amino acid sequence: CATSVTRLGTDTQYF.